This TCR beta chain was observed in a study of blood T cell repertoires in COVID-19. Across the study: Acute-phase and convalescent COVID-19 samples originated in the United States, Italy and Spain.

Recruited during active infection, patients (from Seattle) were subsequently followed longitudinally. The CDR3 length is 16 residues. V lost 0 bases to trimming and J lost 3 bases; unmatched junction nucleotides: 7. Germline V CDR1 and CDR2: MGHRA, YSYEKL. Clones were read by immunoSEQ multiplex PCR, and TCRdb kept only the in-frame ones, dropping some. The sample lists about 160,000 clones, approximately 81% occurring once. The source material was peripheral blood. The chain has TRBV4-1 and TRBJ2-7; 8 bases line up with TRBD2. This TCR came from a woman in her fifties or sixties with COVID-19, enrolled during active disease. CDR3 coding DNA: TGCGCCAGCAGCCAAGAGGCGCGGGGGGCCGACTACGAGCAGTACTTC. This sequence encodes CASSQEARGADYEQYF.